These 3 T cell receptor beta chains were all obtained from the same sample, sequenced in a study of human versus mouse CDR3 diversity and MHC coevolution. The assay was immunoSEQ multiplex PCR, and TCRdb's table has in-frame clones only and misses some. Of 45,000 to 75,000 clones in the sample, around 94% were seen once. The specimen was naive CD4+ T cells from blood. Specified subset: CD45RO-negative CD62L-positive naive CD4 T cells. These receptors originate from a person between 60 and 70 years old in good health.

This clone was picked up a small number of times. V gene TRBV5-6 combines with J gene TRBJ2-3; TRBD1 matches at 7 bases. J gave up 0 bases and V 4 bases, and 5 bases lay outside the gene matches. This CDR3 is 15 amino acids long. Germline V CDR1 and CDR2: SGHDT, YYEEEE. The DNA of the CDR3 is TGTGCCAGCAGCCTGCGGACAGGAAGCACAGATACGCAGTATTTT. It translates to CASSLRTGSTDTQYF.

This clone was recorded only once. This chain links TRBV5-4 with TRBJ2-1; 12 bases align to TRBD2. Germline CDR1 SGHNT, CDR2 YYREEE (reference sequence). V lost 4 bases to trimming and J lost 0 bases; unmatched junction nucleotides: 5. The CDR3 runs 17 residues. CDR3: CASSEGLAGSSYNEQFF. CDR3 in DNA: TGTGCCAGCAGCGAGGGACTAGCGGGTAGCTCCTACAATGAGCAGTTCTTC.

This chain joins TRBV9 and TRBJ2-3; no reliable D call. Germline V gene lookup returns CDR1 SGDLS and CDR2 YYNGEE. CDR3 length: 15 residues. Trimming took 0 bases from V and 2 from J, leaving 10 bases between them. The CDR3 DNA reads as TGTGCCAGCAGCGTAGGGGCGTCGAACACAGATACGCAGTATTTT. Translating it yields CASSVGASNTDTQYF.